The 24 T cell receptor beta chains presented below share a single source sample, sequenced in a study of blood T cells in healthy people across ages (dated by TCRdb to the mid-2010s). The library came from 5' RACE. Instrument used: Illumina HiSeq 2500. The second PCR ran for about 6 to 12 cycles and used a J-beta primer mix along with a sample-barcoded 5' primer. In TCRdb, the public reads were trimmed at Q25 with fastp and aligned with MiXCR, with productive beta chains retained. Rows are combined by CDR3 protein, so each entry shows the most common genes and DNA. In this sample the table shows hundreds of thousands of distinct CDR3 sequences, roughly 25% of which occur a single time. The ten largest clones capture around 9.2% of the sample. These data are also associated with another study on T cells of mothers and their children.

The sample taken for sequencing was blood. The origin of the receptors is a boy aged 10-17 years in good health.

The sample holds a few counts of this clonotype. CDR3: CASSYVHSETAAYGYTF. Written as DNA, the CDR3 is TGTGCCAGCAGTTACGTTCACTCGGAGACAGCAGCCTATGGCTACACCTTC. The V call is TRBV6-5, the J call TRBJ1-2; D is perhaps TRBD1 (5 bases). V was shortened by 2 bases and J by 4 bases, with 20 bases between the two germline ends. Looked up from germline, CDR1 is MNHEY and CDR2 is SVGAGI. This CDR3 spans 17 amino acids.

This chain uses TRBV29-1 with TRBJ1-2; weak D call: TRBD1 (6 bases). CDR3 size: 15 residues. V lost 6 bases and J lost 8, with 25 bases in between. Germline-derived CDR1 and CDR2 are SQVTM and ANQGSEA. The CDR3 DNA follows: TGCAGCGTACCGCCGGCAGGGGCAAATCTCAGGGGCTACACCTTC. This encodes CSVPPAGANLRGYTF.

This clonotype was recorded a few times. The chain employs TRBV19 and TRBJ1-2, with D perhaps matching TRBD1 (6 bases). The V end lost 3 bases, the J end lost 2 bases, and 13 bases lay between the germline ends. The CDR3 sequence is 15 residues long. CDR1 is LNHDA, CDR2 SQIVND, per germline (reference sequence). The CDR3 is CASSIEGTRNYGYTF. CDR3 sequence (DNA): TGTGCCAGTAGTATCGAGGGGACACGGAACTATGGCTACACCTTC.

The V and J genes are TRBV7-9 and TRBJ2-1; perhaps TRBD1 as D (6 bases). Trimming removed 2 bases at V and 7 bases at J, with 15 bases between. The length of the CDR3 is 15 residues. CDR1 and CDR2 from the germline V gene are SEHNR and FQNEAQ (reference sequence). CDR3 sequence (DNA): TGTGCCAGCAGCTTACTGGCAGGGGTTATGAATGAGCAGTTCTTC. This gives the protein CASSLLAGVMNEQFF.

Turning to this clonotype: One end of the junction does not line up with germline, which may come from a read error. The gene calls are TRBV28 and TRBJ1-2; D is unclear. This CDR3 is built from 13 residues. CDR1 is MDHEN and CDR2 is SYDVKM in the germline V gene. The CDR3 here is CAGSLWGTEGYTF. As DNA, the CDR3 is TGTGCCGGCAGTTTATGGGGAACGGAGGGCTACACCTTC.

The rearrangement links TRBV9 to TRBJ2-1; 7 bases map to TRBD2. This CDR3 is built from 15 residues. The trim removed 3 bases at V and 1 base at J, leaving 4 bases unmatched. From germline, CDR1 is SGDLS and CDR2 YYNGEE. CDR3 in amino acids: CASSAGEGSYNEQFF. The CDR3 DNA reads TGTGCCAGCAGCGCCGGGGAGGGGTCCTACAATGAGCAGTTCTTC.

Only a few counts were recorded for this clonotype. DNA for the CDR3: TGCAGTGCTAGGGAAGTGGCAGCGGGACAAAACATTCAGTACTTC. Translating gives CSAREVAAGQNIQYF. V and J are TRBV20-1 and TRBJ2-4; 7 nucleotides match TRBD2. Losses at the gene ends were 3 bases for V and 5 bases for J; bases not matched to a gene: 10. Per germline, CDR1 DFQATT and CDR2 SNEGSKA (reference sequence). The CDR3 spans 15 residues.

The CDR3 sequence: CSARQGLQETQYF. The CDR3 region has the DNA TGCAGTGCCAGACAGGGCCTCCAAGAGACCCAGTACTTC. The chain is built from TRBV20-1 and TRBJ2-5; 7 bases agree with TRBD1. CDR1 and CDR2 from the germline V gene are DFQATT and SNEGSKA (reference sequence). V trimming: 6 bases; J trimming: 1 base; junction bases outside the gene matches: 5. The CDR3 consists of 13 residues.

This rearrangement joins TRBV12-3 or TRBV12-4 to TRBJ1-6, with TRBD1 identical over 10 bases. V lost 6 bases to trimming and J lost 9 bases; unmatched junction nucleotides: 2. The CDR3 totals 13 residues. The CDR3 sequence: CASRGDRGSPLHF. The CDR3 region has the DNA TGTGCCAGCAGAGGGGACAGGGGTTCACCCCTCCACTTT.

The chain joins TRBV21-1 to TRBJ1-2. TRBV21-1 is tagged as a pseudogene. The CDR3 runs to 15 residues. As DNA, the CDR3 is TGTGCCAGCAGCAGCGGGAGGAGACCCAACTATGGCTACACCTTC. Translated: CASSSGRRPNYGYTF.

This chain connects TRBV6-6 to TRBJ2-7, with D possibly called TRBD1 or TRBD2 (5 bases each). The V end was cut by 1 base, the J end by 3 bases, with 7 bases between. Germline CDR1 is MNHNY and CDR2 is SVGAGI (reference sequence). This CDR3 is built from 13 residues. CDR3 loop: CASSYLGDYEQYF. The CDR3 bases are TGTGCCAGCAGTTACTTGGGGGACTACGAGCAGTACTTC.

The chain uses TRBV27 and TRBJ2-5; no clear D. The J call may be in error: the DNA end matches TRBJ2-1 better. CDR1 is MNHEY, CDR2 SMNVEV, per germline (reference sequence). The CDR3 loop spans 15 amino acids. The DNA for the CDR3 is TGTGCCAGCAGTGACTCGGGCCCTTTAATCAATGAGCAGTTCTTC. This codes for CASSDSGPLINEQFF.

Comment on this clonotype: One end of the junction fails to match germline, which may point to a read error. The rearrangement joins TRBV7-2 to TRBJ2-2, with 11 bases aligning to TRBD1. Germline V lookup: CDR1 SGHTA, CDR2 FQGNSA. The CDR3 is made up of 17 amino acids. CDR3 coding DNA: TGTGCCTGCAGCATGGGGGACAGGGGGTTCTACACCGGGGAGCTGTTTTTT. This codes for CACSMGDRGFYTGELFF.

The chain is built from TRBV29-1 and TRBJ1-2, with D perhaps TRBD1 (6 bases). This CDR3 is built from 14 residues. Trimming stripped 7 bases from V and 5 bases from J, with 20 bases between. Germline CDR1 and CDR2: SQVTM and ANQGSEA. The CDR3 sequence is CSAVGAGSWYGYTF. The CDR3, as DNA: TGCAGCGCCGTGGGGGCAGGGTCTTGGTATGGCTACACCTTC.

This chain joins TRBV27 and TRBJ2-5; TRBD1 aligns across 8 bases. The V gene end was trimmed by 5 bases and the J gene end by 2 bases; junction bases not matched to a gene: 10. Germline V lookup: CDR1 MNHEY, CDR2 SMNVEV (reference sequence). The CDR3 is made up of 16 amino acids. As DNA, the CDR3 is TGTGCCAGCAGTCCACATATACGGGACAGGCAAGAGACCCAGTACTTC. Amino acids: CASSPHIRDRQETQYF.

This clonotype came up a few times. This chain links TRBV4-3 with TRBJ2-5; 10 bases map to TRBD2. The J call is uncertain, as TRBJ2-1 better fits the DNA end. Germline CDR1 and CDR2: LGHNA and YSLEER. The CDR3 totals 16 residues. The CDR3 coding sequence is TGCGCCAGCAGCAAACTAGCGGGGACCTCAAGGGATGAGCAGTTCTTC. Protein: CASSKLAGTSRDEQFF.

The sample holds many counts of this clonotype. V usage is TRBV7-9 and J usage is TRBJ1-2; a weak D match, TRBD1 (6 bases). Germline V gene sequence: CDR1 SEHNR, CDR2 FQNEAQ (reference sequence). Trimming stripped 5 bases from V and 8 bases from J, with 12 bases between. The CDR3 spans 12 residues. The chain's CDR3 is CASSPQGSGYTF. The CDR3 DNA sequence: TGTGCCAGCAGCCCTCAGGGGAGCGGCTACACCTTC.

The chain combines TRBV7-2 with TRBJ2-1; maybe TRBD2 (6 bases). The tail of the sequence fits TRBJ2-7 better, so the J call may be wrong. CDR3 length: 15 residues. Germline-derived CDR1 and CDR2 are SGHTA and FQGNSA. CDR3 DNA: TGTGCCAGCAGCCCCTTGCGGGGTTTCGACTACGAGCAGTACTTC. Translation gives CASSPLRGFDYEQYF.

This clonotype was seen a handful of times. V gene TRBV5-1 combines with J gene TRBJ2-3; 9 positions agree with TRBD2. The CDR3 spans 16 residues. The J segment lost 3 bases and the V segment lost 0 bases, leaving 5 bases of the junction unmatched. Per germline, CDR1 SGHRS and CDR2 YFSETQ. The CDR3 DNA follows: TGCGCCAGCAGCTTGGCCGGCGGGGGGGCAACAGATACGCAGTATTTT. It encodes CASSLAGGGATDTQYF.

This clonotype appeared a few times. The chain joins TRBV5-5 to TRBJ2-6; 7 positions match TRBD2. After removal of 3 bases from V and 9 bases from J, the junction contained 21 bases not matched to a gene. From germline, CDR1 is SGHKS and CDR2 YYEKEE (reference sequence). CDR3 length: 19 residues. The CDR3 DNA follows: TGTGCCAGCAGCTGGGCGGGAGACAGTTCTCTCCATAGAGACAACGTCCTGACTTTC. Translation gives CASSWAGDSSLHRDNVLTF.

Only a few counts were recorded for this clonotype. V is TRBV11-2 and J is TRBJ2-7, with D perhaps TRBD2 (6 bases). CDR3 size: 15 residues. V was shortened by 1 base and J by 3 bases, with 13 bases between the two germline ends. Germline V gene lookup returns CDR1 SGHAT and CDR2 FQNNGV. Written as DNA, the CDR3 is TGTGCCAGCAGCTTAGGGCGGGGAGAAGGCTACGAGCAGTACTTC. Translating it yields CASSLGRGEGYEQYF.

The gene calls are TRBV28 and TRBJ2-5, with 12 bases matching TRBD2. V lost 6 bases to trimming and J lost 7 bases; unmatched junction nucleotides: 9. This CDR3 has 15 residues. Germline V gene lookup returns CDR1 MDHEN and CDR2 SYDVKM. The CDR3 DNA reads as TGTGCCAGCAGCCCGACTAGCGGGAGTGAGGGGACCCAGTACTTC. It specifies CASSPTSGSEGTQYF.

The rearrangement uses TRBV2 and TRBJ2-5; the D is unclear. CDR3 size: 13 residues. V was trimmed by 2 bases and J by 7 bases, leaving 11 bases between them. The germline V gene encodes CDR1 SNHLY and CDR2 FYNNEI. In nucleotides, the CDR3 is TGTGCCAGCAGTGAAAGGGCCCCCGCGACCCAGTACTTC. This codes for CASSERAPATQYF.

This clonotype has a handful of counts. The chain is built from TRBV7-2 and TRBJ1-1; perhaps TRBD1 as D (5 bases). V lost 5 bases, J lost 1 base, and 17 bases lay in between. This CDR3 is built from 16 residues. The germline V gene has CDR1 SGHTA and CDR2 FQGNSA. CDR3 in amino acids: CASSTDRGRANTEAFF. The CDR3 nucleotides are TGTGCCAGCAGCACCGACCGAGGCAGGGCGAACACTGAAGCTTTCTTT.